One sample yielded the 30 T cell receptor beta chains listed below, sequenced in a study of glioma-infiltrating T cells. TCR alpha and beta CDR3 regions were amplified from RNA using iRepertoire nested multiplex PCR. From the multiplex PCR reads, TCRdb called clonotypes with MiXCR, one entry per CDR3 protein. This sample carries 100,000 to 150,000 distinct CDR3 sequences, 24% of them seen once, and the ten largest clones take around a quarter. Material: glioma tissue, nonneoplastic brain tissue, or PBMCs (not recorded which). Every receptor here comes from a human donor with low-grade glioma or glioblastoma, undergoing nonglioma brain surgery, or in good health (not recorded which).

The chain uses TRBV18 and TRBJ1-6; no clear D gene. The CDR3 sequence is 15 residues long. CDR1 and CDR2 (germline): KGHSH, LQKENI. V shed 5 bases and J shed 6 bases, with 14 bases lying between them. Here the CDR3 reads CASSATAELNSPLHF. CDR3 nucleotides: TGTGCCAGCTCAGCCACTGCAGAGCTTAATTCACCCCTCCACTTT.

The CDR3: CASRLGGSEGSGTQYF. The CDR3 DNA follows: TGTGCCAGCAGACTCGGAGGTAGCGAGGGGTCCGGGACCCAGTACTTC. V gene TRBV6-5 combines with J gene TRBJ2-5; D is perhaps TRBD1 or TRBD2 (5 bases each). CDR1 is MNHEY and CDR2 is SVGAGI in the germline V gene. V lost 6 bases and J lost 7, with 24 bases in between. This CDR3 has 16 amino acids.

This clonotype was observed many times. The chain joins TRBV6-1 to TRBJ2-5; D is uncertain. The CDR3 is 14 amino acids. V lost 11 bases, J lost 5 bases, and 21 bases lay in between. CDR1 is MNHNS, CDR2 SASEGT, per germline. The CDR3 loop is CAVNVGPGIETQYF. Here the CDR3 DNA reads TGTGCCGTTAATGTGGGCCCAGGAATCGAGACCCAGTACTTC.

The chain couples TRBV10-3 to TRBJ1-5, with 7 bases aligning to TRBD1. The CDR3 loop spans 13 amino acids. V was pared by 6 bases and J by 6 bases, with 5 bases of the junction left unmatched. CDR1 and CDR2 (germline): ENHRY, SYGVKD. CDR3 in DNA: TGTGCCATCAGGAGGGGGCAGGGTCAGCCCCAGCATTTT. Protein product: CAIRRGQGQPQHF.

This clonotype came up a few times. The chain uses TRBV14 and TRBJ2-1; TRBD1 matches at 7 bases. Germline assignment: CDR1 SGHDN and CDR2 FVKESK. Trimming at V came to 3 bases and at J to 9 bases, leaving 5 bases not matched to a gene. CDR3 length: 13 amino acids. The CDR3 protein is CASSHYRGGEQFF. In nucleotides, the CDR3 is TGTGCCAGCAGCCATTACAGGGGCGGTGAGCAGTTCTTC.

A single count supports this clonotype. One end of the junction varies from germline; a read error may be responsible. V gene TRBV20-1 combines with J gene TRBJ2-5; tentatively, D is TRBD1 or TRBD2 (7 bases each). CDR1 DFQATT and CDR2 SNEGSKA come from the germline V gene (reference sequence). CDR3 size: 16 residues. The CDR3 DNA is TGCAGTGCTAGAGGTCAGGGGGGAAGCGGGGAAGAAACCCAGTACTTC. Its translation: CSARGQGGSGEETQYF.

This clonotype has at least ten counts. The chain has TRBV28 and TRBJ2-5, with D perhaps TRBD2 (5 bases). Trimming stripped 5 bases from V and 7 bases from J, with 17 bases between. Germline CDR1 is MDHEN and CDR2 is SYDVKM. CDR3 size: 14 residues. DNA of the CDR3: TGTGCCAGCAGTCTGCGGCATCCCCGGGGGACCCAGTACTTC. It specifies CASSLRHPRGTQYF.

This clonotype was seen repeatedly, ten times or more. The chain is built from TRBV27 and TRBJ1-2; D may be TRBD1 (5 bases). Germline-derived CDR1 and CDR2 are MNHEY and SMNVEV (reference sequence). V was cut by 4 bases and J by 3 bases, with 9 bases left in between. The CDR3 contains 13 residues. The CDR3 sequence: CASSSRQYYGYTF. CDR3 DNA: TGTGCCAGCAGTTCAAGACAGTACTATGGCTACACCTTC.

J is TRBJ2-5 and V is TRBV12-3 or TRBV12-4; no clear D gene. The CDR3 contains 13 residues. Trimming shortened V by 2 bases and J by 2 bases, and 6 bases separated the two germline ends. The CDR3 DNA follows: TGTGCCAGCAGTTTATTGGAGCAAGAGACCCAGTACTTC. Translated: CASSLLEQETQYF.

Concerning this clonotype itself: It may be a read error: a sequence one base away is much more abundant. V is TRBV6-9 and J is TRBJ2-1, with D perhaps TRBD1 or TRBD2 (5 bases each). This CDR3 has 14 amino acids. Germline CDR1 and CDR2: MNHGY and SVAAGI. Trimming left V 3 bases short and J 10 bases short, with 16 bases between. CDR3 sequence: CASSYPGPQTEQFF. Written as DNA, the CDR3 is TGTGCCAGCAGTTACCCGGGACCACAGACAGAGCAGTTCTTC.

This chain joins TRBV12-5 and TRBJ1-3; D gene uncertain. CDR3 size: 14 residues. V was pared by 1 base and J by 1 base, with 5 bases between. Germline V gene sequence: CDR1 LGHNT, CDR2 FRNRAP. The CDR3 sequence is CASGLGGSGNTIYF. CDR3 sequence (DNA): TGTGCTAGTGGTTTGGGGGGTTCTGGAAACACCATATATTTT.

This clonotype appeared a few times. The chain uses TRBV24-1 and TRBJ2-1, with 11 bases matching TRBD1. Germline V gene sequence: CDR1 KGHDR, CDR2 SFDVKD. Germline trimming cut 1 base from V and 7 bases from J; bases unmatched to any gene: 5. The CDR3 extends over 16 amino acids. CDR3: CATSDFGQGALNEQFF. CDR3 nucleotides: TGTGCCACCAGTGATTTCGGACAGGGGGCTTTGAATGAGCAGTTCTTC.

The rearrangement links TRBV6-6 to TRBJ2-3; weak D call: TRBD2 (5 bases). Germline values: CDR1 MNHNY, CDR2 SVGAGI (reference sequence). Deletions cut 2 bases from V and 1 base from J, with 16 bases between. The CDR3 sequence is 17 residues long. The CDR3: CASSYRLSGYGTDTQYF. The CDR3 bases are TGTGCCAGCAGTTACCGGCTGTCGGGGTATGGCACAGATACGCAGTATTTT.

This clonotype showed up just a few times. The chain uses TRBV3-1 and TRBJ2-3; D may match TRBD1 or TRBD2 (5 bases each). This CDR3 has 15 amino acids. Per germline, CDR1 LGHDT and CDR2 YNNKEL (reference sequence). Trimming left V 1 base short and J 0 bases short, with 8 bases between. CDR3 protein: CASSQGDASTDTQYF. CDR3 DNA sequence: TGTGCCAGCAGCCAAGGGGACGCCAGCACAGATACGCAGTATTTT.

The rearrangement joins TRBV2 to TRBJ1-5; possibly TRBD1 for D (6 bases). This CDR3 comprises 14 residues. Trimming pared 6 bases from V and 1 base from J, leaving 10 bases between. Looked up from germline, CDR1 is SNHLY and CDR2 is FYNNEI. In nucleotides, the CDR3 is TGTGCCAGCAGGGACAGAGGGAGCAATCAGCCCCAGCATTTT. This codes for CASRDRGSNQPQHF.

A few counts support this clonotype. CDR3 sequence reads: CASSPRYRDYGYTF. The CDR3 DNA sequence: TGTGCCAGCAGCCCTAGGTACAGGGACTATGGCTACACCTTC. The chain recombines TRBV11-2 with TRBJ1-2; D perhaps matches TRBD1 (6 bases). This CDR3 comprises 14 residues. Trimming removed 5 bases from V and 3 bases from J, with 13 bases in between. In germline, CDR1 is SGHAT, CDR2 FQNNGV.

Only one count was recorded for this clonotype. V is TRBV10-3 and J is TRBJ2-3, with D unresolved. Trimming removed 6 bases at V and 6 bases at J, with 13 bases between. The germline V gene encodes CDR1 ENHRY and CDR2 SYGVKD. The CDR3 contains 13 residues. The CDR3 protein is CAISPSPEDTQYF. The CDR3 nucleotides are TGTGCCATCAGCCCCTCCCCCGAGGATACGCAGTATTTT.

This clonotype was detected a few times. The junction departs from the called germline gene at one end, perhaps through a read error. The V gene is TRBV3-1, the J gene TRBJ2-5; D gene ambiguous. CDR1 LGHDT and CDR2 YNNKEL come from the germline V gene (reference sequence). The CDR3 contains 14 residues. CDR3 protein: CASSQDHSRESQYF. CDR3 coding DNA: TGTGCCAGCAGCCAAGATCACTCCCGCGAGAGCCAGTACTTC.

Concerning this clonotype: Possible read error: a much larger clone is one base away. This chain uses TRBV7-9 with TRBJ1-1; no clear D gene. Germline assignment: CDR1 SEHNR and CDR2 FQNEAQ (reference sequence). CDR3 size: 13 residues. V was shortened by 8 bases and J by 5 bases, with 15 bases between the two germline ends. CDR3 loop: CASLRLLGTEAFF. The CDR3 bases are TGTGCCAGCCTTCGCCTATTGGGGACTGAAGCTTTCTTT. The complete variable domain, with remaining parts taken from reference TRBV7-9 and TRBJ1-1, reads DTGVSQNPRHKITKRGQNVTFRCDPISEHNRLYWYRQTLGQGPEFLTYFQNEAQLEKSRLLSDRFSAERPKGSFSTLEIQRTEQGDSAMYLCASLRLLGTEAFFGQGTRLTVV.

Only a few counts were recorded for this clonotype. Here the CDR3 reads CASSLRTGLYTGELFF. CDR3 sequence (DNA): TGTGCCAGCAGTCTCCGGACAGGGTTGTACACCGGGGAGCTGTTTTTT. V usage is TRBV27 and J usage is TRBJ2-2; 8 bases match TRBD1. The germline V gene encodes CDR1 MNHEY and CDR2 SMNVEV (reference sequence). Trimming removed 5 bases from V and 3 bases from J; junction bases left unmatched: 8. The CDR3 is made up of 16 amino acids.

This clonotype came up many times. The CDR3 is CASRTGGQPQHF. The DNA for the CDR3 is TGTGCCAGCCGGACAGGGGGGCAGCCCCAGCATTTT. The V call is TRBV28, the J call TRBJ1-5, with 10 bases matching TRBD1. CDR3 length equals 12 residues. Germline-derived CDR1 and CDR2 are MDHEN and SYDVKM. The V and J ends lost 8 bases and 7 bases, in that order; junction bases with no gene match: 2.

In its sample, this clonotype was seen many times. J is TRBJ2-3 and V is TRBV7-9; 7 bases line up with TRBD1. The length of the CDR3 is 12 residues. The trim removed 6 bases at V and 6 bases at J, leaving 3 bases unmatched. CDR1 SEHNR and CDR2 FQNEAQ come from the germline V gene (reference sequence). CDR3 in DNA: TGTGCCAGCAGGAGGGGGCCGGATACGCAGTATTTT. It codes for CASRRGPDTQYF.

This clonotype was observed a handful of times. V gene TRBV2 combines with J gene TRBJ1-5, with TRBD1 identical over 9 bases. This CDR3 spans 14 amino acids. Trimming cost V 7 bases and J 5 bases; bases outside gene matches: 6. CDR1 is SNHLY and CDR2 is FYNNEI in the germline V gene. The CDR3 reads CASNPTGGDQPQHF. CDR3 DNA: TGTGCCAGCAATCCGACAGGGGGTGATCAGCCCCAGCATTTT. The complete variable domain, with remaining parts taken from reference TRBV2 and TRBJ1-5, reads EPEVTQTPSHQVTQMGQEVILRCVPISNHLYFYWYRQILGQKVEFLVSFYNNEISEKSEIFDDQFSVERPDGSNFTLKIRSTKLEDSAMYFCASNPTGGDQPQHFGDGTRLSIL.

The chain employs TRBV6-4 and TRBJ2-1; TRBD2 aligns across 9 bases. The CDR3 runs to 15 residues. Per the germline V gene, CDR1 is MRHNA and CDR2 is SNTAGT. The V gene end was trimmed by 1 base and the J gene end by 8 bases; junction bases not matched to a gene: 6. CDR3 nucleotide sequence: TGTGCCAGCAGTGACTTAGGGACTAGCATGGATGAGCAGTTCTTC. Its translation: CASSDLGTSMDEQFF.

The chain links TRBV10-3 to TRBJ2-1, with 7 bases matching TRBD2. The CDR3 has 14 residues. Germline values: CDR1 ENHRY, CDR2 SYGVKD. The V and J ends lost 3 bases and 5 bases, in that order; junction bases with no gene match: 4. The CDR3 DNA reads TGTGCCATCAGTGATCCTAGCGGCGACAATGAGCAGTTCTTC. It yields the protein CAISDPSGDNEQFF.

Turning to this clonotype: One base away lies a much larger clone, so this may be a sequencing read error. The rearrangement links TRBV24-1 to TRBJ1-3; no definite D call. This CDR3 is 14 amino acids long. Germline CDR1 and CDR2: KGHDR and SFDVKD. CDR3 protein: CASSEQSSGNTIYF. The CDR3, as DNA: TGTGCCAGCAGTGAACAGAGCTCTGGAAACACCATATATTTT.

This clonotype was observed at least ten times. The chain is built from TRBV20-1 and TRBJ1-2; D is undetermined. Trimming removed 1 base at V and 0 bases at J, with 15 bases between. CDR3 length equals 16 residues. Germline loops: CDR1 DFQATT, CDR2 SNEGSKA (reference sequence). CDR3 sequence: CSARGTAVGSNYGYTF. The CDR3 region has the DNA TGCAGTGCTAGAGGGACGGCGGTCGGTTCTAACTATGGCTACACCTTC.

The chain employs TRBV29-1 and TRBJ1-2; D may be TRBD1 (6 bases). Trimming shortened V by 1 base and J by 8 bases, and 11 bases separated the two germline ends. Germline V gene data show CDR1 as SQVTM and CDR2 as ANQGSEA. The CDR3 sequence is 12 residues long. CDR3 residues: CSVEGGRGGYTF. CDR3 DNA: TGCAGCGTTGAAGGCGGCAGGGGAGGCTACACCTTC.

This clonotype has ten or more counts. V and J are TRBV15 and TRBJ2-1; 9 positions match TRBD2. The CDR3 totals 14 residues. Germline V gene data show CDR1 as LNHNV and CDR2 as YYDKDF (reference sequence). V dropped 6 bases and J dropped 6; count of bases not matched to a gene: 6. The CDR3 nucleotides are TGTGCCACCAGAGGGACTAGCACTAGCAATGAGCAGTTCTTC. Amino acid sequence: CATRGTSTSNEQFF.

This chain uses TRBV5-4 with TRBJ2-5; 7 nucleotides agree with TRBD2. The CDR3 spans 16 residues. V shed 4 bases and J 0 bases; nucleotides not matched to a gene: 9. Germline V lookup: CDR1 SGHNT, CDR2 YYREEE (reference sequence). CDR3 in DNA: TGTGCCAGCAGCGAAGCGGGACTTGCGTACCAAGAGACCCAGTACTTC. This translates into CASSEAGLAYQETQYF.